These 9 T cell receptor beta chains were sequenced from one sample in a study of cytotoxic CD8 clonotypes in ibrutinib-treated CLL. Data came from immunoSEQ multiplex PCR; TCRdb stores just in-frame clones and leaves some out. Among some 130,000 clones listed, about 75% were seen once. This sample comprised PBMCs, obtained after 24 months of ibrutinib treatment. The origin of the receptors is a human donor with chronic lymphocytic leukemia.

This sequence joins TRBV7-8 and TRBJ2-7; possibly TRBD1 for D (6 bases). CDR1 is SGHVS and CDR2 is FQNEAQ in the germline V gene. CDR3 length: 15 amino acids. V was clipped by 7 bases and J by 7 bases, with 23 bases between them. The CDR3 here is CASTLLGGTPGEQYF. Written as DNA, the CDR3 is TGTGCCAGCACCCTCCTAGGGGGTACTCCGGGGGAGCAGTACTTC. The variable domain in full, with the rest retrieved from reference TRBV7-8 and TRBJ2-7, is GAGVSQSPRYKVAKRGQDVALRCDPISGHVSLFWYQQALGQGPEFLTYFQNEAQLDKSGLPSDRFFAERPEGSVSTLKIQRTQQEDSAVYLCASTLLGGTPGEQYFGPGTRLTVT.

This clone was detected only once. The J gene is TRBJ2-1, the V gene TRBV28; unclear D gene. The germline CDR1 and CDR2 sequences are MDHEN and SYDVKM. Trimming cost V 5 bases and J 8 bases, with 13 bases left between them. This CDR3 region has 13 residues. The DNA of the CDR3 is TGTGCCAGCAGTCCCCCAGCATCGGATGAGCAGTTCTTC. It yields the protein CASSPPASDEQFF.

The chain employs TRBV7-6 and TRBJ1-5; 7 bases line up with TRBD1. This CDR3 spans 17 amino acids. The junction had 13 bases not matched to a gene; V was cut back by 6 bases and J by 2 bases. CDR1 is SGHVS and CDR2 is FNYEAQ in the germline V gene. In DNA form, the CDR3 reads TGTGCCAGCAGTCCAGGGACAGCCGGGTGGGGCAATCAGCCCCAGCATTTT. It specifies CASSPGTAGWGNQPQHF.

This clone has only one observation. This chain connects TRBV10-2 to TRBJ2-2, with D perhaps TRBD2 (6 bases). Germline CDR1 is WSHSY and CDR2 is SAAADI. With 5 bases removed from V and 2 bases from J, the gap between germline ends came to 12 bases. This CDR3 region has 15 residues. CDR3 sequence reads: CASSWQGGNTGELFF. The CDR3 coding sequence is TGCGCCAGCAGTTGGCAGGGAGGTAACACCGGGGAGCTGTTTTTT.

This clone was observed a handful of times. This chain uses TRBV29-1 with TRBJ1-1; weak D call: TRBD1 (5 bases). Germline-derived CDR1 and CDR2 are SQVTM and ANQGSEA. V lost 7 bases and J 2 bases, leaving 17 bases between the germline ends. The CDR3 consists of 14 residues. The CDR3 DNA reads as TGCAGCGCCCGGACGGGACGAGACAACACTGAAGCTTTCTTT. Translated, it gives CSARTGRDNTEAFF.

This clone was recorded once. The CDR3 sequence: CSAILRETQYF. The DNA for the CDR3 is TGCAGTGCCATTCTCCGGGAGACCCAGTACTTC. This chain connects TRBV20-1 to TRBJ2-5; D remains unclear. The CDR3 extends over 11 amino acids. CDR1 and CDR2 (germline): DFQATT, SNEGSKA (reference sequence). V lost 6 bases, J lost 5 bases, and 10 bases lay in between.

V and J are TRBV18 and TRBJ2-1, with D perhaps TRBD2 (5 bases). The CDR3 consists of 12 residues. The V gene lost 2 bases and the J gene lost 7 bases, with 6 bases spanning the gap. Germline lookup yields CDR1 KGHSH and CDR2 LQKENI. Written as DNA, the CDR3 is TGTGCCAGCTCACCAGGGAGAAATGAGCAGTTCTTC. Residues: CASSPGRNEQFF. The full variable domain, rest sourced from reference TRBV18 and TRBJ2-1, is NAGVMQNPRHLVRRRGQEARLRCSPMKGHSHVYWYRQLPEEGLKFMVYLQKENIIDESGMPKERFSAEFPKEGPSILRIQQVVRGDSAAYFCASSPGRNEQFFGPGTRLTVL.

The V and J genes are TRBV6-6 and TRBJ2-2, with 11 bases lining up with TRBD1. V lost 6 bases and J lost 4; bases outside the gene matches: 7. The germline V gene has CDR1 MNHNY and CDR2 SVGAGI (reference sequence). The CDR3 is made up of 16 amino acids. CDR3: CASSSPGTGGTGELFF. CDR3 coding DNA: TGTGCCAGCAGCTCCCCCGGGACAGGGGGCACCGGGGAGCTGTTTTTT.

The rearrangement uses TRBV19 and TRBJ2-3; 10 positions agree with TRBD1. Germline V gives CDR1 LNHDA, CDR2 SQIVND (reference sequence). CDR3 length: 15 residues. J was trimmed by 3 bases and V by 8 bases; bases with no gene match: 8. CDR3 bases: TGTGCCAGTGCCTGGGGGACAGGGGTGACAGATACGCAGTATTTT. Translating gives CASAWGTGVTDTQYF.